Listed below are T cell receptor beta chains from one sample, sequenced in a study of naive and memory T cell subsets. TCRdb re-analysed the UMI-ligation and nested PCR reads in MiXCR, keeping a single row per CDR3 protein. The data contain about 26,000 distinct CDR3 sequences, roughly 5.2% of them singletons. Material for sequencing was blood. The receptors come from an adult in good health. The CDR3 runs from the conserved cysteine through the conserved F or W. Each record gives: J gene, clone size, V gene, D gene, CDR3 protein, CDR3 DNA. D genes are given only for firm matches. Only some rows state a clone size, as once, few, many or a class for expanded clones.

>TRBJ2-7|many|TRBV7-2|-
CASSLVGASYEQYF
TGTGCCAGCAGCTTAGTAGGCGCCTCCTACGAGCAGTACTTC
>TRBJ2-1|many|TRBV29-1|-
CSVDPGGRFYNEQFF
TGCAGCGTTGACCCGGGGGGCCGGTTCTACAATGAGCAGTTCTTC
>TRBJ2-3|many|TRBV20-1|TRBD2
CSARAGTSRNTDTQYF
TGCAGTGCTAGAGCCGGGACTAGTCGAAACACAGATACGCAGTATTTT
>TRBJ2-2|many|TRBV3-1|TRBD2
CASSQGPGLAGVGAGELFF
TGTGCCAGCAGCCAAGGGCCGGGTCTAGCGGGAGTCGGCGCCGGGGAGCTGTTTTTT
>TRBJ2-2|few|TRBV29-1|TRBD1
CSAAGTAAGYGELFF
TGCAGCGCCGCCGGGACAGCCGCCGGGTACGGGGAGCTGTTTTTT
>TRBJ2-7|many|TRBV29-1|-
CSVEDTFINEQYF
TGCAGCGTTGAAGACACGTTTATCAACGAGCAGTACTTC
>TRBJ2-3|many|TRBV5-1|TRBD2
CASSGWTSGRTTDTQYF
TGCGCCAGCAGCGGCTGGACTAGCGGGAGGACCACAGATACGCAGTATTTT
>TRBJ1-1|-|TRBV28|-
CASSRPNTEAFF
TGTGCCAGCAGTAGGCCAAACACTGAAGCTTTCTTT
>TRBJ2-2|many|TRBV28|-
CASSLKSGVGELFF
TGTGCCAGCAGTTTAAAGTCTGGTGTCGGGGAGCTGTTTTTT
>TRBJ2-1|-|TRBV7-6|TRBD2
CASSLGYPLAGRLNEQFF
TGTGCCAGCAGCTTAGGTTACCCGCTAGCGGGACGACTAAATGAGCAGTTCTTC
>TRBJ1-2|few|TRBV5-6|-
CASSLRDYGYTF
TGTGCCAGCAGCTTGAGGGACTATGGCTACACCTTC
>TRBJ1-4|many|TRBV7-9|-
CASSLRSEKLFF
TGTGCCAGCAGCTTAAGGAGCGAAAAACTGTTTTTT
>TRBJ1-2|-|TRBV29-1|TRBD1
CSVGTGDGDTF
TGCAGCGTTGGGACAGGGGATGGCGACACCTTC
>TRBJ2-5|few|TRBV29-1|TRBD2
CSVALTSWETQYF
TGCAGCGTGGCCCTGACTAGCTGGGAGACCCAGTACTTC
>TRBJ1-1|many|TRBV30|-
CAWSVLRDHGVTEAFF
TGTGCCTGGAGTGTACTAAGGGACCACGGCGTCACTGAAGCTTTCTTT
>TRBJ1-2|many|TRBV14|-
CASSQGFNYGYTF
TGTGCCAGCAGCCAAGGATTTAACTATGGCTACACCTTC
>TRBJ1-5|few|TRBV18|-
CASSTTGGYSNQPQHF
TGTGCCAGCTCGACCACAGGAGGATATAGCAATCAGCCCCAGCATTTT
>TRBJ2-2|many|TRBV4-3|-
CASSQEGPGGELFF
TGCGCCAGCAGCCAAGAGGGACCTGGGGGGGAGCTGTTTTTT
>TRBJ1-2|-|TRBV19|-
CASRTPGAATYGYTF
TGTGCCAGTAGAACCCCTGGGGCAGCAACCTATGGCTACACCTTC
>TRBJ1-5|many|TRBV20-1|-
CSAQTGAGRNQPQHF
TGCAGTGCCCAGACAGGAGCGGGGCGAAATCAGCCCCAGCATTTT
>TRBJ2-1|many|TRBV15|TRBD1
CATSYSSSGQEQFF
TGTGCCACCAGCTACTCGAGCTCGGGACAGGAGCAGTTCTTC
>TRBJ1-6|few|TRBV12-3/TRBV12-4|-
CASSGGRSSYNSPLHF
TGTGCCAGCAGTGGAGGGAGGAGCTCCTATAATTCACCCCTCCACTTT
>TRBJ2-1|many|TRBV4-2|TRBD1
CASSPGQGLGHEQFF
TGTGCCAGCAGCCCCGGACAGGGATTGGGGCATGAGCAGTTCTTC
>TRBJ2-3|many|TRBV12-3/TRBV12-4|-
CASSAHSGDTDTQYF
TGTGCCAGCAGCGCCCACTCAGGAGACACAGATACGCAGTATTTT
>TRBJ1-6|many|TRBV4-3|-
CASSLRTLSGYNSPLHF
TGCGCCAGCAGTCTTCGGACCTTATCGGGCTATAATTCACCCCTCCACTTT
>TRBJ2-3|many|TRBV3-1|TRBD2
CASSQWQSSGRPIQDTQYF
TGTGCCAGCAGCCAATGGCAGTCTAGCGGGAGGCCCATTCAAGATACGCAGTATTTT
>TRBJ2-1|many|TRBV28|-
CASSSISGGSYNEQFF
TGTGCCAGCAGTTCGATTAGCGGAGGCTCCTACAATGAGCAGTTCTTC
>TRBJ2-1|many|TRBV30|TRBD2
CAWSPSGRSRNEQFF
TGTGCCTGGAGTCCTAGCGGGAGGTCCCGTAATGAGCAGTTCTTC
>TRBJ1-1|many|TRBV15|-
CATSRDWRGEDTEAFF
TGTGCCACCAGCAGAGATTGGAGGGGCGAGGACACTGAAGCTTTCTTT
>TRBJ2-5|many|TRBV28|-
CASSLSPGQETQYF
TGTGCCAGCAGTTTAAGTCCAGGACAAGAGACCCAGTACTTC
>TRBJ2-2|many|TRBV19|-
CASKERGGELFF
TGTGCCAGTAAGGAGCGAGGCGGGGAGCTGTTTTTT
>TRBJ1-5|many|TRBV6-2/TRBV6-3|-
CASTDPNQPQHF
TGTGCCAGCACCGACCCCAATCAGCCCCAGCATTTT
>TRBJ1-4|many|TRBV7-2|-
CASSLAPRGASNEKLFF
TGTGCCAGCAGCTTAGCGCCACGGGGCGCTTCTAATGAAAAACTGTTTTTT
>TRBJ2-1|medium-sized|TRBV19|TRBD1
CASSRLTGTAYNEQFF
TGTGCCAGTAGTAGGTTGACCGGGACAGCCTACAATGAGCAGTTCTTC
>TRBJ2-5|many|TRBV20-1|-
CSARQETQYF
TGCAGTGCTAGACAAGAGACCCAGTACTTC
>TRBJ1-2|many|TRBV4-3|-
CASSQVLGGRGYTF
TGCGCCAGCAGCCAAGTACTTGGGGGCCGAGGCTACACCTTC
>TRBJ2-6|-|TRBV28|-
CASTRSSGANVLTF
TGTGCCAGCACCCGGTCTTCTGGGGCCAACGTCCTGACTTTC
>TRBJ1-1|-|TRBV11-1|-
CASSLGQPEAFF
TGTGCCAGCAGCTTAGGACAGCCTGAAGCTTTCTTT
>TRBJ2-1|many|TRBV14|-
CASSPRVPGPEQFF
TGTGCCAGCAGCCCCCGGGTCCCCGGCCCTGAGCAGTTCTTC
>TRBJ2-5|-|TRBV28|TRBD1
CASRQGPRRETQYF
TGTGCCAGCAGACAGGGGCCGCGACGGGAGACCCAGTACTTC
>TRBJ1-6|many|TRBV6-6|-
CASSRDMYSPLHF
TGTGCCAGCAGCCGGGACATGTATTCACCCCTCCACTTT
>TRBJ2-7|many|TRBV5-5|-
CASSFDNPYEQYF
TGTGCCAGCAGCTTTGACAATCCCTACGAGCAGTACTTC
>TRBJ2-1|-|TRBV9|TRBD2
CASSVSLGGRTSYNEQFF
TGTGCCAGCAGCGTCTCTCTCGGCGGGAGGACTTCCTACAATGAGCAGTTCTTC
>TRBJ1-1|-|TRBV5-1|TRBD1
CASSWEPGQGALGAFF
TGCGCCAGCAGCTGGGAACCGGGACAGGGGGCTCTAGGGGCTTTCTTT
>TRBJ2-5|-|TRBV7-9|-
CASSLWGTEKETQYF
TGTGCCAGCAGCTTATGGGGGACGGAAAAAGAGACCCAGTACTTC
>TRBJ2-5|many|TRBV3-1|-
CASSQGGSLRKETQYF
TGTGCCAGCAGCCAAGGAGGGAGTCTCAGAAAAGAGACCCAGTACTTC
>TRBJ1-1|many|TRBV3-1|-
CASSQVQGNTEAFF
TGTGCCAGCAGCCAAGTCCAAGGGAACACTGAAGCTTTCTTT
>TRBJ2-7|many|TRBV4-2|TRBD2
CASSPGSGSTYEQYF
TGTGCCAGCAGTCCCGGAAGCGGGAGTACCTACGAGCAGTACTTC
>TRBJ2-5|many|TRBV5-4|TRBD1
CASSFSGGETQYF
TGTGCCAGCAGCTTCTCAGGGGGCGAGACCCAGTACTTC
>TRBJ1-5|many|TRBV7-2|-
CASSFEGLVSQPQHF
TGTGCCAGCAGCTTTGAAGGACTGGTGAGTCAGCCCCAGCATTTT
>TRBJ1-1|many|TRBV5-1|-
CASSLGANTEAFF
TGCGCCAGCAGCTTGGGGGCGAACACTGAAGCTTTCTTT